Listed below are T cell receptor beta chains from one sample, sequenced in a study of cytomegalovirus exposure and HLA in healthy donors. Using immunoSEQ multiplex PCR, the repertoire was profiled, and TCRdb retains in-frame clones only, with some absent. Altogether 170,000 or so clones are present, 80% to 85% being singletons, with the ten largest covering roughly 1.5%. The sample comprised PBMCs. These TCRs come from a man in his fifties or sixties in good health and CMV-seronegative. The CDR3 runs from the conserved cysteine through the conserved F or W. Each record gives: V gene, clone size, J gene, D gene, CDR3 DNA, CDR3 protein. D genes are given only for firm matches. Expanded clones get a size class; other rows say once, few or many, or leave the size out.

TRBV27,once,TRBJ2-2,TRBD2,TGTGCCAGCACCCTGGGGGGGGCGAACACCGGGGAGCTGTTTTTT,CASTLGGANTGELFF
TRBV25-1,.,TRBJ2-1,TRBD2,TGTGCCAGCAGTGAGGGGGGGAGCTCCTACAATGAGCAGTTCTTC,CASSEGGSSYNEQFF
TRBV19,once,TRBJ2-2,TRBD2,TGTGCCAGTAGTCTTGGCGGGAGGTTGAACGGGGAGCTGTTTTTT,CASSLGGRLNGELFF
TRBV27,.,TRBJ1-3,.,TGTGCCAGCAGTTCGAGTGGCTCTGGAAACACCATATATTTT,CASSSSGSGNTIYF
TRBV7-2,.,TRBJ2-4,TRBD2,TGTGCCAGCAGCTTACCAAGCGGGGGACTAGCCAAAAACATTCAGTACTTC,CASSLPSGGLAKNIQYF
TRBV7-2,.,TRBJ2-3,TRBD2,TGTGCCAGCAGCTTACAACCTAGCGGGAGGGCCCCAGATACGCAGTATTTT,CASSLQPSGRAPDTQYF
TRBV6-1,.,TRBJ1-2,.,TGTGCCAGTCTAGCCGGGCTCCTAGGAAACTATGGCTACACCTTC,CASLAGLLGNYGYTF
TRBV10-3,.,TRBJ2-2,TRBD2,TGTGCCATCAGTGAGTGGCTAGCGGGAGGGGGCACCGGGGAGCTGTTTTTT,CAISEWLAGGGTGELFF
TRBV19,.,TRBJ2-1,.,TGTGCCAGTGGTGACTATTCGATGTCCTACAATGAGCAGTTCTTC,CASGDYSMSYNEQFF
TRBV11-3,.,TRBJ2-2,.,TGTGCCAGCAGCTCACTACCGAACACCGGGGAGCTGTTTTTT,CASSSLPNTGELFF
TRBV18,.,TRBJ2-1,TRBD2,TGTGCCAGCTCACCCACAGCCGGGACTAGCGCCTACAATGAGCAGTTCTTC,CASSPTAGTSAYNEQFF
TRBV9,.,TRBJ1-6,.,TGTGCCAGCAGCGTAGATGGGGGCTTGAATTCACCCCTCCACTTT,CASSVDGGLNSPLHF
TRBV2,.,TRBJ2-3,TRBD2,TGTGCCAGCAGGGGGACTAGCGTTAGCACAGATACGCAGTATTTT,CASRGTSVSTDTQYF
TRBV7-2,.,TRBJ2-3,TRBD1,TGTGCCAGCAGCCTAAGACAGGGAAAAAGCCCAGATACGCAGTATTTT,CASSLRQGKSPDTQYF